This TCR beta chain was sequenced for a study of CD8 T cells in ankylosing spondylitis (dated by TCRdb to about 2017). Regarding the study in general: The study profiled T cell receptor beta repertoires in healthy donors and ankylosing spondylitis patients to find disease-linked TCR variants. The whole study cohort included over a hundred healthy donors and about two dozen ankylosing spondylitis patients. Peripheral blood was sampled, and synovial fluid was additionally collected from ankylosing spondylitis patients. Beyond this particular receptor, the publication reports: Significant enrichment of the disease-linked clones was reported in matched synovial fluid samples from ankylosing spondylitis patients. Some TCR beta motif variants had previously been reported in synovial fluid and blood of reactive arthritis patients, which suggested common disease-initiation mechanisms. Blood from ankylosing spondylitis patients appeared to be characterized by a TCR beta motif made up of several highly homologous amino acid variants. The disease-linked clones had a CD8+ phenotype and were found at relatively low frequencies in peripheral blood.

As regards this clonotype: The antigen it binds to is not known. No base qualities exist here, and no much larger clone lies one base off it.

The germline V gene supplies CDR1 MDHEN and CDR2 SYDVKM. The cysteine opens and the phenylalanine closes a CDR3 of 15 amino acids. The read is trimmed to its CDR3 DNA, 45 bases read in frame from base 1. The V end loses 3 bases and the J end loses 6 bases, and a stretch of 15 bases separates them. TCRdb names Illumina HiSeq 2500 as the instrument used. Quantitative 5'-RACE with molecular barcodes was the method used to prepare the TCR beta libraries. In the original analysis: A new computational method, built on a probabilistic model of VDJ rearrangement, was used to identify disease-linked TCR variants. TCRdb reanalyzed the raw reads on its own, using fastp at Q25 for trimming and MiXCR for clone calling, and kept in-frame beta chains. Each CDR3 protein appears once, grouped with its most common genes and DNA. TCRdb, not the original authors, processed these V and J calls. Present in this sample are about 160,000 distinct CDR3 sequences, around 16% of which were seen just once. The ten biggest clones cover roughly 8% of the sample.

The rearranged segments are TRBV28 and TRBJ2-1; too little of a D gene remains to name it. This receptor was identified in a male donor with ankylosing spondylitis or in good health (not recorded which). The specimen sequenced was blood, either unsorted or a sorted T cell fraction (not recorded which). The nucleotide sequence is TGTGCCAGCAGTTTCGTTCAGGCCTACGTCAATGAGCAGTTCTTC. Its translation is CASSFVQAYVNEQFF. With the portions outside the CDR3 filled from the reference TRBV28 and TRBJ2-1 genes, the complete variable region becomes DVKVTQSSRYLVKRTGEKVFLECVQDMDHENMFWYRQDPGLGLRLIYFSYDVKMKEKGDIPEGYSVSREKKERFSLILESASTNQTSMYLCASSFVQAYVNEQFFGPGTRLTVL.